Listed here is a single TCR beta chain. Its antigen remains unknown. This entry belongs to a study of T cells in Graves' hyperthyroidism and ophthalmopathy. For the study at large: Peripheral blood was drawn at first diagnosis, prior to all treatment. Regarding the study as a whole: The blood repertoire included most of the expanded thyroid clonotypes above 0.001.

TCR beta CDR3 sequences were amplified from RNA transcripts. First-round RT-PCR of the TCR CDR3 relied on the HTBI primer set. In TCRdb, the multiplex PCR reads were re-called with MiXCR into one record per CDR3 protein. The sample lists a few hundred thousand distinct CDR3 sequences; roughly 18% were seen once. Each ophthalmopathy patient scored at least 3 on the Clinical Activity Score and at least 4 on NOSPECS grade, with duration under 3 months. Pregnant or lactating patients were excluded, as were those with uncontrolled infection or other autoimmune disease. In germline, CDR1 is DFQATT, CDR2 SNEGSKA (reference sequence). The junction had 3 bases not matched to a gene; V was cut back by 5 bases and J by 2 bases. CDR3 size: 13 residues.

The V call is TRBV20-1, the J call TRBJ2-7; 10 nucleotides line up with TRBD2. This sequence originates from a man aged 45-60 years with Graves' ophthalmopathy. The sequencing sample was made of blood. The CDR3 bases are TGCAGTGCTCCCGGACTAGCGGCCTACGAGCAGTACTTC. Translated: CSAPGLAAYEQYF.